This T cell receptor beta chain was profiled in a study of graft-versus-host responses after intestinal transplantation. Overall study: All of the recipients had induction that used anti-thymocyte globulin, then tacrolimus and steroids for three to four years.

Assay: immunoSEQ multiplex PCR; the TCRdb copy retains only in-frame clones and omits some. There are over 100,000 clones in the sample; just under 95% occur only once, and roughly 0.11% lies in the top ten. This clone appeared once. The antigen is unknown. The material was unstimulated CD4+ T cells sorted from spleen or lymph node cells, obtained before intestinal transplant. This TCR was recovered from a human donor who received an intestinal transplant.

In nucleotides, the CDR3 is TGTGCCTGGAGTGTAGGGGCGACTAGCGGGAACTACAATGAGCAGTTCTTC. Its translation is CAWSVGATSGNYNEQFF. The V and J genes are TRBV30 and TRBJ2-1; TRBD2 matches at 11 bases. This CDR3 is built from 17 residues. Trimming removed 0 bases from V and 3 bases from J; junction bases left unmatched: 7. Germline V gene lookup returns CDR1 GTSNPN and CDR2 SVGIG (reference sequence).